This record concerns one T cell receptor beta chain sequence. This clonotype was detected a few times. Its antigen is not yet known. Qualities for individual bases were not recorded, and no much larger clone is one base off. Amplification of TCR beta CDR3 regions was carried out from RNA transcripts. For the first round of RT-PCR on the TCR CDR3, the HTBI primer set was used together with the Qiagen OneStep RT-PCR kit. Libraries were constructed in a second round of multiplex PCR, after which size selection and purification were performed. Libraries were sequenced paired-end with 100 bp reads on an Illumina HiSeq2000. The study's own analysis went as follows. Raw data were processed with SOAPnuke, discarding reads with adapters, uncalled bases, mean Phred below 15, or no exact constant-primer or identifier match. High-quality paired reads were merged with COPE v1.2.5, and unique nucleotide sequences were defined as clonotypes. Clonotypes were aligned to IMGT TRBV, TRBD and TRBJ reference segments using MiTCR v1.1. Only V-J combinations with frequency above 0.0001, covering 99% to 99.2% of repertoires, were analysed. A TCS score was defined as the ratio of F50 (clonal expansion) to E x V (chaos), with BLOSUM62-based TCRdist applied between CDR3 peptides within each V-J. Welch's t-statistics and random forest reduced roughly 540 V-J features to around 14, which were used in a naive Bayes classifier (R e1071). TCRdb handled the public reads itself, with Q25 trimming in fastp and clone calling in MiXCR, and kept productive beta chains. Rows with one shared CDR3 protein collapse into an entry with the most common genes and DNA. The authors' filters were not applied to this entry. Across this sample there are 330,000 or so distinct CDR3 sequences, with less than 20% seen only once. The ten largest account for roughly 39% of the sample.

Taken from the germline V gene (reference sequence), the CDR1 and CDR2 loops are MNHEY and SMNVEV. Trimming takes 4 bases off V and 0 bases off J; junction bases not matched to a gene: 2. The CDR3 has 14 amino acids, counting the end cysteine and phenylalanine. Only the CDR3 DNA is retained, 42 bases long and in frame from the first base. In the ophthalmopathy patients, disease was moderately to severely active, with a Clinical Activity Score of 3 or more, a NOSPECS grade of 4 or more, and a duration of less than 3 months. The study excluded patients with uncontrolled infections, other autoimmune diseases, pregnancy or lactation. Diagnoses were established on the basis of clinical symptoms, serum thyroxine and TRAb, thyroid ultrasound, and orbital computed tomography. PBMCs were separated from about 10 ml of fresh peripheral blood using Ficoll-Paque density gradient centrifugation. Trizol reagent was used to extract total RNA, and RNA quality was then checked on an Agilent 2100 Bioanalyzer.

These data come from a study of T cells in Graves' hyperthyroidism and ophthalmopathy (dated by TCRdb to about 2019). With regard to the full study: Peripheral blood samples were taken at the time of initial diagnosis, prior to any treatment. The paper describes TCR Vbeta CDR3 sequencing of 135 peripheral blood samples, made up of 43 ophthalmopathy patients, roughly 75 hyperthyroidism patients and some 17 progressor patients. The approximately 97 discovery patients were randomly divided into training and test sets at a 7:3 ratio. Thyroid tissue and blood T-cell repertoires from six Graves' hyperthyroidism patients were also compared in the study. Once sampling was done, hyperthyroidism patients were given methimazole at a starting dose of 30 mg daily, whereas ophthalmopathy patients were given high-dose intravenous methylprednisolone. Prospective prediction of ophthalmopathy was tested in an independent validation cohort of fewer than 20 hyperthyroidism patients and 17 patients who later progressed to ophthalmopathy. TCR V-J signatures able to tell the groups apart were searched for in a discovery cohort of 95 or so patients, of whom approximately 40 had Graves' ophthalmopathy and roughly 58 had stable Graves' hyperthyroidism. Broad study findings and their caveats: Most expanded thyroid clonotypes (frequency above 0.001) were also found in blood, which suggests that blood repertoires may mirror thyroid immune responses. Sample size was not statistically predetermined, and blinding of investigators to group allocation was not performed. During validation, the model predicted progression to ophthalmopathy a median of approximately 6 months ahead of onset, with roughly 65% sensitivity and almost 75% specificity. Ophthalmopathy was separated from stable hyperthyroidism by a 13 V-J signature model, with over 85% sensitivity and 81% to 83% specificity obtained in cross-validation and 80%/75% obtained in testing.

Sequenced material: blood. This TCR was sampled from a man aged 45-60 years with Graves' ophthalmopathy. The sequence joins TRBV27 to TRBJ2-5, with 7 bases aligning to TRBD2. The DNA reads as follows: TGTGCCAGCAGTTGGGGGACTAACCAAGAGACCCAGTACTTC. It specifies CASSWGTNQETQYF.